Following are 26 T cell receptor beta chains from one sample sequenced in a study of blood T cell repertoires in COVID-19. The data were produced by immunoSEQ multiplex PCR, yet TCRdb's version contains in-frame clones alone and is incomplete. The repertoire holds about 500,000 clones, approximately 92% seen once, with around 0.92% in the top ten. Specimen: peripheral blood. Receptors were obtained from a man younger than 35 with COVID-19, enrolled during active disease.

V gene TRBV5-4 combines with J gene TRBJ1-2; D remains unclear. The germline gives CDR1 SGHNT, CDR2 YYREEE (reference sequence). The CDR3 runs 14 residues. The V gene lost 4 bases and the J gene lost 0 bases, with 10 bases spanning the gap. CDR3 sequence (DNA): TGTGCCAGCAGCAAAGGAGAGTCTAACTATGGCTACACCTTC. As protein: CASSKGESNYGYTF.

The table lists this clone with a count of one. The V call is TRBV5-4, the J call TRBJ2-2; TRBD2 matches at 9 bases. This CDR3 has 16 residues. Germline V gene data show CDR1 as SGHNT and CDR2 as YYREEE (reference sequence). With 0 bases clipped from V and 1 base from J, the junction kept 1 base outside the gene matches. This CDR3 is CASSLEAGGNTGELFF. The CDR3 DNA reads TGTGCCAGCAGCTTGGAAGCGGGGGGGAACACCGGGGAGCTGTTTTTT.

V gene TRBV10-1 combines with J gene TRBJ2-7; 8 positions match TRBD1. The junction had 6 bases not matched to a gene; V was cut back by 0 bases and J by 2 bases. Germline values: CDR1 WNHNN, CDR2 SYGVQD (reference sequence). CDR3 length: 16 amino acids. CDR3 residues: CASSESQGAKTYEQYF. The CDR3 nucleotides are TGCGCCAGCAGTGAGTCCCAGGGGGCGAAGACCTACGAGCAGTACTTC.

The chain carries TRBV19 and TRBJ2-7, with a tentative D call TRBD1 (7 bases). V lost 3 bases and J lost 5, with 11 bases in between. The CDR3 contains 13 residues. The V gene's germline CDR1 is LNHDA and CDR2 SQIVND (reference sequence). CDR3 coding DNA: TGTGCCAGTAGTATGACAGGGAGGCACGAGCAGTACTTC. This gives the protein CASSMTGRHEQYF.

The chain links TRBV5-1 to TRBJ2-7, with a tentative D call TRBD1 (7 bases). V gave up 4 bases and J gave up 6 bases, with 14 bases separating them. This CDR3 spans 13 amino acids. Germline CDR1 reads SGHRS; CDR2 reads YFSETQ. CDR3 sequence: CASSPQGGFEQYF. The CDR3 nucleotides are TGCGCCAGCAGCCCCCAGGGGGGTTTCGAGCAGTACTTC.

This clone was detected once. The genes are TRBV6-6 and TRBJ2-1; D possibly corresponds to TRBD2 (6 bases). From germline, CDR1 is MNHNY and CDR2 SVGAGI (reference sequence). Between the trimmed V and J ends, which lost 0 bases and 12 bases, there was a span of 12 bases. This CDR3 region has 13 residues. CDR3 sequence: CASSYSEGSGQFF. The CDR3, as DNA: TGTGCCAGCAGTTACTCGGAGGGAAGCGGGCAGTTCTTC.

The V and J genes are TRBV9 and TRBJ2-5; a weak D match, TRBD1 (5 bases). The V end was cut by 0 bases, the J end by 0 bases, with 12 bases between. The CDR3 has 16 amino acids. Germline assignment: CDR1 SGDLS and CDR2 YYNGEE. The CDR3 region has the DNA TGTGCCAGCAGCGTAGATACAGGCCTGTACCAAGAGACCCAGTACTTC. Its protein product is CASSVDTGLYQETQYF.

The sample holds one count of this clone. V gene TRBV14 combines with J gene TRBJ2-1; 10 bases map to TRBD2. Germline V gives CDR1 SGHDN, CDR2 FVKESK. J was trimmed by 7 bases and V by 1 base; bases with no gene match: 7. The CDR3 loop spans 16 amino acids. CDR3 region: CASSQVEAGGHNEQFF. DNA of the CDR3: TGTGCCAGCAGCCAAGTTGAAGCGGGGGGGCATAATGAGCAGTTCTTC.

V is TRBV4-1 and J is TRBJ1-5; weak D call: TRBD1 (6 bases). Germline lookup yields CDR1 MGHRA and CDR2 YSYEKL. Trimming pared 1 base from V and 7 bases from J, leaving 17 bases between. The CDR3 is 16 amino acids. The CDR3 region is CASSQVRQADRQPQHF. In nucleotides, the CDR3 is TGCGCCAGCAGCCAAGTCCGACAGGCCGACCGGCAGCCCCAGCATTTT.

The chain has TRBV5-5 and TRBJ1-1, with 7 bases aligning to TRBD1. CDR3 size: 15 residues. Germline V gene sequence: CDR1 SGHKS, CDR2 YYEKEE (reference sequence). V lost 0 bases and J lost 1; bases outside the gene matches: 3. DNA for the CDR3: TGTGCCAGCAGCTTGGGACAGGGAGAGAACACTGAAGCTTTCTTT. Protein: CASSLGQGENTEAFF.

The V call is TRBV2, the J call TRBJ2-7; D is unclear. CDR1 is SNHLY, CDR2 FYNNEI, per germline. The CDR3 has 11 amino acids. The germline V and J ends were trimmed by 1 base and 9 bases, with 7 bases remaining between them. For the CDR3, the DNA is TGTGCCAGCAGTGAAGGGGCAGTGCAGTACTTC. Residues: CASSEGAVQYF.

Here the CDR3 reads CASSLPRGATYNEQFF. The CDR3 DNA is TGTGCCAGCAGCCTACCCCGGGGGGCCACGTACAATGAGCAGTTCTTC. The J gene is TRBJ2-1, the V gene TRBV5-4; D might be TRBD2 (7 bases). CDR1 is SGHNT, CDR2 YYREEE, per germline (reference sequence). The CDR3 covers 16 residues. V gave up 4 bases and J gave up 4 bases, with 18 bases separating them.

The CDR3 DNA is TGCGCCAGCAGCTTGCCCGGACAGGGTGAGACCTACGAGCAGTACTTC. Translated, it gives CASSLPGQGETYEQYF. The V gene is TRBV5-1, the J gene TRBJ2-7, with 8 nucleotides matching TRBD1. This CDR3 is built from 16 residues. The J segment lost 2 bases and the V segment lost 1 base, leaving 8 bases of the junction unmatched. CDR1 is SGHRS and CDR2 is YFSETQ in the germline V gene. Together with reference TRBV5-1 and TRBJ2-7, the CDR3 gives the full variable domain: KAGVTQTPRYLIKTRGQQVTLSCSPISGHRSVSWYQQTPGQGLQFLFEYFSETQRNKGNFPGRFSGRQFSNSRSEMNVSTLELGDSALYLCASSLPGQGETYEQYFGPGTRLTVT.

V and J are TRBV12-3 or TRBV12-4 and TRBJ1-1; no clear D. The CDR3 sequence is 13 residues long. Deletions cut 7 bases from V and 7 bases from J, with 16 bases between. CDR3 nucleotide sequence: TGTGCCAGCATACACAGCGAGGGCGGTGAAGCTTTCTTT. It encodes CASIHSEGGEAFF.

This chain uses TRBV2 with TRBJ2-3; D is possibly TRBD1 (5 bases). Trimming pared 4 bases from V and 2 bases from J, leaving 13 bases between. Germline values: CDR1 SNHLY, CDR2 FYNNEI. This CDR3 has 15 amino acids. The CDR3 bases are TGTGCCAGCAGTGCGGTCACAGGAACCACAGATACGCAGTATTTT. Amino acids: CASSAVTGTTDTQYF. The whole variable domain, filled in from reference TRBV2 and TRBJ2-3, reads EPEVTQTPSHQVTQMGQEVILRCVPISNHLYFYWYRQILGQKVEFLVSFYNNEISEKSEIFDDQFSVERPDGSNFTLKIRSTKLEDSAMYFCASSAVTGTTDTQYFGPGTRLTVL.

The chain carries TRBV5-5 and TRBJ2-5; TRBD2 is a possible D gene (5 bases). The germline gives CDR1 SGHKS, CDR2 YYEKEE (reference sequence). The CDR3 is 15 amino acids. V gave up 2 bases and J gave up 7 bases, with 18 bases separating them. The DNA of the CDR3 is TGTGCCAGCAGCTTTTCCCCAAAGGGAGTTAGGACCCAGTACTTC. The encoded protein is CASSFSPKGVRTQYF. Drawing the rest from reference TRBV5-5 and TRBJ2-5, the complete variable domain is DAGVTQSPTHLIKTRGQQVTLRCSPISGHKSVSWYQQVLGQGPQFIFQYYEKEERGRGNFPDRFSARQFPNYSSELNVNALLLGDSALYLCASSFSPKGVRTQYFGPGTRLLVL.

This sequence joins TRBV29-1 and TRBJ1-2, with 7 positions matching TRBD1. V lost 6 bases, J lost 4 bases, and 11 bases stayed unmatched. Germline V gene data show CDR1 as SQVTM and CDR2 as ANQGSEA. The CDR3 loop spans 14 amino acids. The CDR3 sequence: CSVTGGAGGYGYTF. CDR3 bases: TGCAGCGTCACTGGTGGTGCAGGGGGCTATGGCTACACCTTC. Based on the CDR3 plus reference TRBV29-1 and TRBJ1-2, the full variable domain is SAVISQKPSRDICQRGTSLTIQCQVDSQVTMMFWYRQQPGQSLTLIATANQGSEATYESGFVIDKFPISRPNLTFSTLTVSNMSPEDSSIYLCSVTGGAGGYGYTFGSGTRLTVV.

The chain links TRBV28 to TRBJ2-1; weak D call: TRBD1 (5 bases). The CDR3 extends over 14 amino acids. Trimming cost V 6 bases and J 2 bases, with 11 bases left between them. Germline CDR1 and CDR2: MDHEN and SYDVKM. The CDR3 coding sequence is TGTGCCAGCAGCGCTAGACAGACCTACAATGAGCAGTTCTTC. Protein product: CASSARQTYNEQFF.

The J gene is TRBJ1-5, the V gene TRBV19; no reliable D call. CDR1 LNHDA and CDR2 SQIVND come from the germline V gene (reference sequence). This CDR3 contains 13 residues. Deletions cut 7 bases from V and 5 bases from J, with 12 bases between. This CDR3 is CASIGGLYQPQHF. The CDR3 DNA is TGTGCCAGTATAGGAGGGTTGTATCAGCCCCAGCATTTT.

This chain joins TRBV3-1 (or the pseudogene TRBV3-2) and TRBJ2-5; weak D call: TRBD1 (5 bases). Per the germline V gene, CDR1 is LGHDT and CDR2 is YNNKEL (reference sequence). This CDR3 has 16 amino acids. With 0 bases removed from V and 7 bases from J, the gap between germline ends came to 18 bases. CDR3 nucleotides: TGTGCCAGCAGCCAAGAACAAAGCGACAGCCATAGGACCCAGTACTTC. Its translation: CASSQEQSDSHRTQYF.

The chain is built from TRBV11-2 and TRBJ1-2; TRBD1 matches 8 bases. The CDR3 extends over 16 amino acids. Looked up from germline, CDR1 is SGHAT and CDR2 is FQNNGV. Trimming removed 5 bases from V and 6 bases from J; junction bases left unmatched: 14. The CDR3 bases are TGTGCCAGCAGCATCCATCCGGGACAGGTTTTCGATGGCTACACCTTC. The encoded protein is CASSIHPGQVFDGYTF.

The rearrangement joins TRBV15 to TRBJ2-6; no clear D. V was trimmed by 0 bases and J by 4 bases, leaving 10 bases between them. From germline, CDR1 is LNHNV and CDR2 YYDKDF (reference sequence). The CDR3 extends over 16 amino acids. The CDR3 here is CATSRDSPLGANVLTF. CDR3 coding DNA: TGTGCCACCAGCAGAGATAGCCCCCTCGGGGCCAACGTCCTGACTTTC.

J is TRBJ1-5 and V is TRBV6-5, with a weak D call TRBD1 (5 bases). Per the germline V gene, CDR1 is MNHEY and CDR2 is SVGAGI. There are 15 residues in the CDR3. Trimming took 0 bases from V and 2 from J, leaving 8 bases between them. CDR3 nucleotides: TGTGCCAGCAGTTACTCCGGGGGAGGCAATCAGCCCCAGCATTTT. Translating gives CASSYSGGGNQPQHF.

This chain joins TRBV4-1 and TRBJ2-2, with a weak D call TRBD1 (6 bases). V lost 6 bases to trimming and J lost 0 bases, with 11 bases between them. CDR3 length: 15 amino acids. Germline values: CDR1 MGHRA, CDR2 YSYEKL. The CDR3 loop reads CASSLGHPNTGELFF. DNA for the CDR3: TGCGCCAGCAGTCTGGGACACCCGAACACCGGGGAGCTGTTTTTT.

This chain links TRBV7-9 with TRBJ1-5; D remains ambiguous. CDR1 is SEHNR and CDR2 is FQNEAQ in the germline V gene (reference sequence). V lost 1 base and J 3 bases, leaving 4 bases between the germline ends. The CDR3 sequence is 13 residues long. As DNA, the CDR3 is TGTGCCAGCAGCTTAGGGGCCAATCAGCCCCAGCATTTT. Translated: CASSLGANQPQHF. The whole variable domain, filled in from reference TRBV7-9 and TRBJ1-5, reads DTGVSQNPRHKITKRGQNVTFRCDPISEHNRLYWYRQTLGQGPEFLTYFQNEAQLEKSRLLSDRFSAERPKGSFSTLEIQRTEQGDSAMYLCASSLGANQPQHFGDGTRLSIL.

The chain employs TRBV7-9 and TRBJ1-3; tentative D call: TRBD1 (5 bases). The V gene lost 6 bases and the J gene lost 3 bases, with 12 bases spanning the gap. This CDR3 has 14 residues. The germline CDR1 and CDR2 sequences are SEHNR and FQNEAQ (reference sequence). The CDR3 sequence is CASSPDTLGNTIYF. DNA for the CDR3: TGTGCCAGCAGTCCGGACACCCTTGGAAACACCATATATTTT.